These T cell receptor beta chains were read from a single sample in a study of blood T cell repertoires in COVID-19. Sequencing was performed with immunoSEQ multiplex PCR; in TCRdb, only in-frame clones are kept and a portion is missing. The top ten hold 2.5% to 3% of the sample, which has approximately 160,000 clones, around four fifths seen once. The sequencing input was peripheral blood. The receptors were gathered from a man aged 70 or older with acute or convalescent COVID-19. Each CDR3 is given with its conserved first and last residue. Each record gives: J gene, clone size, D gene, V gene, CDR3 DNA, CDR3 protein. The D gene is left open where the match is weak. Clone sizes are given selectively: once, few, many, or a class where the clone is expanded.

>TRBJ1-6|NA|TRBD1|TRBV3-1/TRBV3-2
TGTGCCAGCAGCCAGACAGGGTTTGATTCACCCCTCCACTTT
CASSQTGFDSPLHF
>TRBJ2-2|few|NA|TRBV19
TGTGCCAGTAGTATTAGGGTCACAGGGTCGAACACCGGGGAGCTGTTTTTT
CASSIRVTGSNTGELFF
>TRBJ1-2|few|TRBD1|TRBV15
TGTGCCACCAGCAGAGATCGACAGGGGGGTGACTATGGCTACACCTTC
CATSRDRQGGDYGYTF
>TRBJ1-5|NA|NA|TRBV18
TGTGCCAGCTCACCAGCGGGGGGCAAAAATCAGCCCCAGCATTTT
CASSPAGGKNQPQHF
>TRBJ2-7|NA|TRBD2|TRBV13
TGTGCCAGCAGCTCCGGGACTAGCGGGGCCTACGAGCAGTACTTC
CASSSGTSGAYEQYF
>TRBJ2-7|NA|NA|TRBV11-2
TGTGCCAGCAGCGTCTCCGGGTACGGCTACGAGCAGTACTTC
CASSVSGYGYEQYF
>TRBJ1-1|NA|TRBD1|TRBV5-1
TGCGCCAGCAGCGTAGGGGGCTTCAACACTGAAGCTTTCTTT
CASSVGGFNTEAFF
>TRBJ2-3|NA|TRBD2|TRBV4-2
TGTGCCAGCAGCCAACAAACCAGCGGGGAACTATACACAGATACGCAGTATTTT
CASSQQTSGELYTDTQYF
>TRBJ1-5|NA|NA|TRBV24-1
TGTGCCACCAGTGATATCGGGGTGGGAAATCAGCCCCAGCATTTT
CATSDIGVGNQPQHF
>TRBJ1-3|NA|TRBD1|TRBV18
TGTGCCAGCTCACCACTAGCACAGGGGGGCTCTGGAAACACCATATATTTT
CASSPLAQGGSGNTIYF
>TRBJ1-5|NA|TRBD1|TRBV27
TGTGCCAGCAGTCTGGGACAGAATCAGCCCCAGCATTTT
CASSLGQNQPQHF
>TRBJ2-2|NA|NA|TRBV29-1
TGCAGCGTTGACGGGGGAAGCACCGGGGAGCTGTTTTTT
CSVDGGSTGELFF
>TRBJ2-5|NA|TRBD2|TRBV11-2
TGTGCCAGCAGCTTAGGTGGGGGGGGTCAAGAGACCCAGTACTTC
CASSLGGGGQETQYF
>TRBJ2-3|few|TRBD2|TRBV3-1/TRBV3-2
TGTGCCAGCAGCCGTCTGGGCGGGGGGGTCACAGATACGCAGTATTTT
CASSRLGGGVTDTQYF
>TRBJ2-3|NA|TRBD1|TRBV11-2
TGTGCCAGCAGCCAACCGGGACAGGGCACAGATACGCAGTATTTT
CASSQPGQGTDTQYF
>TRBJ1-5|NA|TRBD1|TRBV25-1
TGTGCCACCCCGACGGGACAGAGAAATCGTTGCGATCAGCCCCAGCATTTT
CATPTGQRNRCDQPQHF
>TRBJ2-3|NA|TRBD2|TRBV30
TGTGCCTCCCAATCACTAGCGGGGCCAGATACGCAGTATTTT
CASQSLAGPDTQYF
>TRBJ1-5|NA|NA|TRBV28
TGTGCCAGCAGTTTATATTCAGGAGGTCGCAATCAGCCCCAGCATTTT
CASSLYSGGRNQPQHF
>TRBJ2-7|NA|NA|TRBV11-3
TGTGCCAGCAGCCCCTATGGGACGGGGGACTCCTACGAGCAGTACTTC
CASSPYGTGDSYEQYF
>TRBJ1-4|few|NA|TRBV30
TGTGCCTGGAGTCCCCTGTCCGCAACTAATGAAAAACTGTTTTTT
CAWSPLSATNEKLFF
>TRBJ2-3|once|TRBD2|TRBV19
TGTGCCAGTAGAGCGGGGGGGAACACAGATACGCAGTATTTT
CASRAGGNTDTQYF
>TRBJ2-5|few|TRBD1|TRBV13
TGTGCCAGCAGCAGAGGGACAGGGCTGGAGACCCAGTACTTC
CASSRGTGLETQYF
>TRBJ1-2|NA|TRBD1|TRBV9
TGTGCCAGCAGCGTAGATAGGGGGCAGTTCTATGGCTACACCTTC
CASSVDRGQFYGYTF
>TRBJ1-5|NA|NA|TRBV6-5
TGTGCCAGCAGTAAACTGGCAGGGGCAGGTCAGCCCCAGCATTTT
CASSKLAGAGQPQHF
>TRBJ1-1|NA|TRBD1|TRBV7-8
TGTGCCAGCAGCACTGCGGACAGGGGGTATACTGAAGCTTTCTTT
CASSTADRGYTEAFF
>TRBJ2-1|NA|TRBD1|TRBV3-1/TRBV3-2
TGTGCCAGCAGCCCTAGGACAGGGGTTACTTCCTACAATGAGCAGTTCTTC
CASSPRTGVTSYNEQFF
>TRBJ2-1|NA|TRBD1|TRBV28
TGTGCCAGCAGTTCCGGGACAGAAAACAATGAGCAGTTCTTC
CASSSGTENNEQFF
>TRBJ1-5|once|NA|TRBV4-2
TGTGCCAGCAGCCAATACACAGGCGATAGCAATCAGCCCCAGCATTTT
CASSQYTGDSNQPQHF
>TRBJ1-1|NA|TRBD1|TRBV6-5
TGTGCCAGCAGTCGTATCTGGGACAGCGTAGAAGCTTTCTTT
CASSRIWDSVEAFF
>TRBJ1-2|NA|NA|TRBV28
TGTGCCAGCAGTTTGGAGGTTTCTGGTGGCTACACCTTC
CASSLEVSGGYTF
>TRBJ2-7|NA|NA|TRBV15
TGTGCCACCAGTACAGACAGGCTATACGAGCAGTACTTC
CATSTDRLYEQYF
>TRBJ2-7|NA|NA|TRBV5-1
TGCGCCAGCAGCTTGGCTGCAGGGGTCGAGCAGTACTTC
CASSLAAGVEQYF
>TRBJ2-5|NA|TRBD2|TRBV5-1
TGCGCCAGCAGCTTGGGCGGGAGTCCTAGGGAGACCCAGTACTTC
CASSLGGSPRETQYF
>TRBJ1-1|NA|NA|TRBV5-1
TGCGCCAGCAGCAGGGACACGAGGAACACTGAAGCTTTCTTT
CASSRDTRNTEAFF
>TRBJ2-1|NA|TRBD2|TRBV5-1
TGCGCCAGCAGCCCCCAGGGAGGGTCCTACAATGAGCAGTTCTTC
CASSPQGGSYNEQFF
>TRBJ1-5|few|NA|TRBV3-1/TRBV3-2
TGTGCCAGCAGCCACGCAGAAAGGAGGGATCATAGCAATCAGCCCCAGCATTTT
CASSHAERRDHSNQPQHF
>TRBJ2-2|NA|NA|TRBV6-5
TGTGCCAGCCACTCACAGGGTCCCGGGGAGCTGTTTTTT
CASHSQGPGELFF
>TRBJ1-4|NA|TRBD1|TRBV30
TGTGCCTGGAGTATCCGACACAGGGGGGATGAAAAACTGTTTTTT
CAWSIRHRGDEKLFF
>TRBJ2-3|NA|NA|TRBV7-9
TGTGCCAGCAGCCAAGGAGGGGATACGCAGTATTTT
CASSQGGDTQYF
>TRBJ1-4|NA|TRBD1|TRBV6-5
TGTGCCAGCGGGACAGCTCGGGCTAATGAAAAACTGTTTTTT
CASGTARANEKLFF
>TRBJ2-5|few|NA|TRBV5-4
TGTGCCAGCAGCTTGGGGGGGGTCCCAGAGACCCAGTACTTC
CASSLGGVPETQYF
>TRBJ2-5|NA|TRBD2|TRBV6-1
TGTGCCAGCAGTGAAGGATTAGCGGGGGGAAAAGAGACCCAGTACTTC
CASSEGLAGGKETQYF
>TRBJ2-4|NA|NA|TRBV4-2
TGTGCCAGCAGCCCCAAAACAGGAACCATAGCCAAAAACATTCAGTACTTC
CASSPKTGTIAKNIQYF
>TRBJ1-5|NA|NA|TRBV2
TGTGCCAGCAGCCAGTCGGGGAGGGGCAATCAGCCCCAGCATTTT
CASSQSGRGNQPQHF
>TRBJ2-2|NA|NA|TRBV19
TGTGCCAGTAGAACTGGAGGGAACACCGGGGAGCTGTTTTTT
CASRTGGNTGELFF
>TRBJ2-3|NA|TRBD1|TRBV28
TGTGCCAGCAGTTTTATGGGACAGGGTCCAGATACGCAGTATTTT
CASSFMGQGPDTQYF
>TRBJ1-1|NA|NA|TRBV4-1
TGCGCCAGCAGCCAACGGTCGAGGAACGGGGGGAACACTGAAGCTTTCTTT
CASSQRSRNGGNTEAFF
>TRBJ1-5|NA|NA|TRBV11-3
TGTGCCAGCAGCTTAGATCAAACAGCAAATAGCAATCAGCCCCAGCATTTT
CASSLDQTANSNQPQHF
>TRBJ2-1|NA|NA|TRBV2
TGTGCCAGCAGCCCACTAACGGGGCAGTTCTTC
CASSPLTGQFF
>TRBJ1-3|NA|TRBD1|TRBV9
TGTGCCAGCAGCGCGACAGGGGCCTATGGAAACACCATATATTTT
CASSATGAYGNTIYF
>TRBJ2-3|few|TRBD2|TRBV10-3
TGTGCCATCAGAGGGACTAGCGGGGGCACAGATACGCAGTATTTT
CAIRGTSGGTDTQYF
>TRBJ2-3|once|TRBD2|TRBV15
TGTGCCACCAGCAGTAGCGGGGACTTAAGCACAGATACGCAGTATTTT
CATSSSGDLSTDTQYF
>TRBJ2-3|NA|TRBD2|TRBV27
TGTGCCAGCAGTTCCTTGGGACTAGCGGGAGGTTTCACAGATACGCAGTATTTT
CASSSLGLAGGFTDTQYF
>TRBJ2-5|once|TRBD1|TRBV2
TGTGCCAGCAACCGACAGGGGTCAGAGACCCAGTACTTC
CASNRQGSETQYF